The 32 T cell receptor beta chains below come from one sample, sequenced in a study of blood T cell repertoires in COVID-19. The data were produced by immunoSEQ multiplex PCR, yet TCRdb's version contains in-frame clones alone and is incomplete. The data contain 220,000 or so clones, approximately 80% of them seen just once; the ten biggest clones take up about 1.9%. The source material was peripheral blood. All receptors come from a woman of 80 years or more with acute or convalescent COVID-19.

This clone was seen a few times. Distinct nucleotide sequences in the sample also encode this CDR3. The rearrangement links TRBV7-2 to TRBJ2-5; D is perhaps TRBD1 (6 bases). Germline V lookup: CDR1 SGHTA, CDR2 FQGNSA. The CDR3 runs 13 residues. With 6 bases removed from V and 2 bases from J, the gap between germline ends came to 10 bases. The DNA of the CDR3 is TGTGCCAGCAGTCCGGGACAACAAGAGACCCAGTACTTC. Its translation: CASSPGQQETQYF.

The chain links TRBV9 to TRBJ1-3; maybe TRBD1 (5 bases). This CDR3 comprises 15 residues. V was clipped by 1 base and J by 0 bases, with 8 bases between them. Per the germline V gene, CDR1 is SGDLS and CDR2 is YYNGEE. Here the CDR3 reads CASSVQGTSGNTIYF. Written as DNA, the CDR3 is TGTGCCAGCAGCGTACAGGGAACCTCTGGAAACACCATATATTTT. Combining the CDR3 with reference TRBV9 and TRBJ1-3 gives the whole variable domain DSGVTQTPKHLITATGQRVTLRCSPRSGDLSVYWYQQSLDQGLQFLIQYYNGEERAKGNILERFSAQQFPDLHSELNLSSLELGDSALYFCASSVQGTSGNTIYFGEGSWLTVV.

The CDR3 DNA is TGTGCCAGCAGTTACTCCGGCCAGGGGAGACAGCCCCAGCATTTT. This encodes CASSYSGQGRQPQHF. The V gene is TRBV6-2 or TRBV6-3, the J gene TRBJ1-5; perhaps TRBD1 as D (6 bases). The CDR3 contains 15 residues. Germline V gene sequence: CDR1 MNHEY, CDR2 SVGEGT. Trimming shortened V by 0 bases and J by 7 bases, and 13 bases separated the two germline ends.

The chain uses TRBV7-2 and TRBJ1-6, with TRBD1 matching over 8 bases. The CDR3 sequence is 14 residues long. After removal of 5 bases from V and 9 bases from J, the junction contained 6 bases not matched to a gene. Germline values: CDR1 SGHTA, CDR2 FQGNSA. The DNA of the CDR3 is TGTGCCAGCAGCACTGACAGGGGTGGTTCACCCCTCCACTTT. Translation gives CASSTDRGGSPLHF.

The CDR3 nucleotides are TGTGCCAGCAGCTTGGACTTCTTCCGTGAGCAGTTCTTC. The encoded protein is CASSLDFFREQFF. The rearrangement uses TRBV5-4 and TRBJ2-1, with no clear D. The length of the CDR3 is 13 residues. V shed 0 bases and J shed 9 bases, with 10 bases lying between them. Germline CDR1 and CDR2: SGHNT and YYREEE (reference sequence).

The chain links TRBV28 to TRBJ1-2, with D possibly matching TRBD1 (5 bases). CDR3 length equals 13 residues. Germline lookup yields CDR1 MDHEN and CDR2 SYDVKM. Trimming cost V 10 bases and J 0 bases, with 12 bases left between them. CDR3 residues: CATERGANYGYTF. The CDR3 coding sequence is TGTGCCACCGAACGGGGGGCTAACTATGGCTACACCTTC.

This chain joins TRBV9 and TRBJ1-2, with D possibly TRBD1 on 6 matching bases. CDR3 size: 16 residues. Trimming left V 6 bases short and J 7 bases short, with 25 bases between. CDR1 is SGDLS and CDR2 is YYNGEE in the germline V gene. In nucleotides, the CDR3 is TGTGCCAGCACCGGGGGGGTCGGTATGACAGGCGCTGGCTACACCTTC. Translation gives CASTGGVGMTGAGYTF.

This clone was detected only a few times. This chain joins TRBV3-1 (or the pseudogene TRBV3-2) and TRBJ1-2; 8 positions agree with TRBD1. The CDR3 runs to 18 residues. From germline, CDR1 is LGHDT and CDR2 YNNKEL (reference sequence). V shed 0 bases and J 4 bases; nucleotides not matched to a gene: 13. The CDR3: CASSQDRPDRVYFYGYTF. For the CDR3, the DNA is TGTGCCAGCAGCCAAGACCGCCCGGACAGGGTCTACTTCTATGGCTACACCTTC.

CDR3 protein: CASSPATGTEAFF. Here the CDR3 DNA reads TGTGCCAGCAGCCCGGCGACTGGCACTGAAGCTTTCTTT. The J gene is TRBJ1-1, the V gene TRBV7-3, with D unclear. The CDR3 extends over 13 amino acids. V dropped 5 bases and J dropped 4 bases, with 11 bases sitting between them. Germline V gene lookup returns CDR1 SGHTA and CDR2 FQGTGA.

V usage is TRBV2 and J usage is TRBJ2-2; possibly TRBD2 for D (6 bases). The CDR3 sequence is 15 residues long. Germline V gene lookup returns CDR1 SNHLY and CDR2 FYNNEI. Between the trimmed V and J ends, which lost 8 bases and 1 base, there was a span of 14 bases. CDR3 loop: CASGGIQRNTGELFF. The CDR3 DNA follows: TGTGCCAGCGGGGGGATCCAGAGGAACACCGGGGAGCTGTTTTTT.

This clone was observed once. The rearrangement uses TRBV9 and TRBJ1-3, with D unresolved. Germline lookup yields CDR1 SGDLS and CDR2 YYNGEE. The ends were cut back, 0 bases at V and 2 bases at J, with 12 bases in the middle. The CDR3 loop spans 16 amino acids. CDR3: CASSVEAHQTGNTIYF. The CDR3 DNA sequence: TGTGCCAGCAGCGTAGAAGCCCATCAAACTGGAAACACCATATATTTT. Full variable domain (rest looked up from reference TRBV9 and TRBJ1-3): DSGVTQTPKHLITATGQRVTLRCSPRSGDLSVYWYQQSLDQGLQFLIQYYNGEERAKGNILERFSAQQFPDLHSELNLSSLELGDSALYFCASSVEAHQTGNTIYFGEGSWLTVV.

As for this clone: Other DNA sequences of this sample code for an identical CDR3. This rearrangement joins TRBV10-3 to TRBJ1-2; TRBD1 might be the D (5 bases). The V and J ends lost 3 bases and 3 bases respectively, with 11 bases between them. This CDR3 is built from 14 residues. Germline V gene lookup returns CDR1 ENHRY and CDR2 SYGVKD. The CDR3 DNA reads TGTGCCATCAGTGAAGGGCAGGGCTACTATGGCTACACCTTC. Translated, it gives CAISEGQGYYGYTF.

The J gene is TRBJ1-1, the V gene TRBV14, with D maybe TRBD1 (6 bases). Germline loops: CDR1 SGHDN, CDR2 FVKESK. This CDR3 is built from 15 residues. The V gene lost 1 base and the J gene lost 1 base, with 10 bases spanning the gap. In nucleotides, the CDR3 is TGTGCCAGCAGCCAAGGTTTAGGGGGGAACACTGAAGCTTTCTTT. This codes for CASSQGLGGNTEAFF.

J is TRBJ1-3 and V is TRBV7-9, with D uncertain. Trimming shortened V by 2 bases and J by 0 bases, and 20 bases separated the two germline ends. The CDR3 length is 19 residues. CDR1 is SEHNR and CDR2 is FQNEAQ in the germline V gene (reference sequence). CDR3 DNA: TGTGCCAGCAGCTTAACGACTGAAGAAATCCTCGGCTCTGGAAACACCATATATTTT. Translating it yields CASSLTTEEILGSGNTIYF. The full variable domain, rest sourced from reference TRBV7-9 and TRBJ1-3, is DTGVSQNPRHKITKRGQNVTFRCDPISEHNRLYWYRQTLGQGPEFLTYFQNEAQLEKSRLLSDRFSAERPKGSFSTLEIQRTEQGDSAMYLCASSLTTEEILGSGNTIYFGEGSWLTVV.

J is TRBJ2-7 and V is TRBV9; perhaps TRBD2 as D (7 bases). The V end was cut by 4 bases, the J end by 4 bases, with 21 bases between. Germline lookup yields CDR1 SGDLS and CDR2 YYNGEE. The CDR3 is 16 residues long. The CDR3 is CASSSELSGGSYEQYF. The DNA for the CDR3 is TGTGCCAGCAGCTCGGAACTGTCGGGGGGCTCTTACGAGCAGTACTTC.

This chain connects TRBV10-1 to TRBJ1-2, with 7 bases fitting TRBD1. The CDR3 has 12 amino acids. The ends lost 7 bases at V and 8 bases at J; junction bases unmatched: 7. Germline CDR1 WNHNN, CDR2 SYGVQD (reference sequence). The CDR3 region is CASIPRTGGYTF. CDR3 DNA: TGCGCCAGCATTCCTCGGACAGGCGGCTACACCTTC.

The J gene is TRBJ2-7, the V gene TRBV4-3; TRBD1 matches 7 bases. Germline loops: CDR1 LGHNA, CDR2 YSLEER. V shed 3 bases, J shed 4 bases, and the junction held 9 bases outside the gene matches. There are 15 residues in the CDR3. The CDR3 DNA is TGCGCCAGCAGCCAGGTCCTCCAACAGGGGTACGAGCAGTACTTC. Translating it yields CASSQVLQQGYEQYF.

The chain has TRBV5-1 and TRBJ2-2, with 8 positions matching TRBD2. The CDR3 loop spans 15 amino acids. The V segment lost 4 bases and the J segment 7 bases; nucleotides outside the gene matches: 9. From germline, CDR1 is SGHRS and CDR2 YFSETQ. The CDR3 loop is CASSPVSGRGGELFF. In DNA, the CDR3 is TGCGCCAGCAGCCCGGTCAGCGGGAGAGGCGGGGAGCTGTTTTTT.

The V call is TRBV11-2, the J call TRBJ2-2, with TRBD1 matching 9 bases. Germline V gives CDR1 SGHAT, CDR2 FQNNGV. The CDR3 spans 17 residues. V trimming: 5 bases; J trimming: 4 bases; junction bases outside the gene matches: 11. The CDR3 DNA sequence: TGTGCCAGCAGCCCCCTTACAGGGGGCCGAATCACCGGGGAGCTGTTTTTT. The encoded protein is CASSPLTGGRITGELFF.

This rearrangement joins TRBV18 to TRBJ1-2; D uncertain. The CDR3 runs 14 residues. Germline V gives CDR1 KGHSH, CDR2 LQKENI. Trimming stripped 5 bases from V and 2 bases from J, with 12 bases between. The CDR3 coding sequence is TGTGCCAGCTCAGATTCTGGAGGGAACTATGGCTACACCTTC. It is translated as CASSDSGGNYGYTF. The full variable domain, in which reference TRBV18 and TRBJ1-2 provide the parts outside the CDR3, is NAGVMQNPRHLVRRRGQEARLRCSPMKGHSHVYWYRQLPEEGLKFMVYLQKENIIDESGMPKERFSAEFPKEGPSILRIQQVVRGDSAAYFCASSDSGGNYGYTFGSGTRLTVV.

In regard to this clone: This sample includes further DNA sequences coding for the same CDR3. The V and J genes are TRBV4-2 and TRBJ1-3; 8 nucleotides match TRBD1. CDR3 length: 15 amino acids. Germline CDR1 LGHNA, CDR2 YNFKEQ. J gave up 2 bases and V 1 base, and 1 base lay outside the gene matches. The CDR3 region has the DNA TGTGCCAGCAGCCAAGTGGACAGGGCTGGAAACACCATATATTTT. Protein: CASSQVDRAGNTIYF.

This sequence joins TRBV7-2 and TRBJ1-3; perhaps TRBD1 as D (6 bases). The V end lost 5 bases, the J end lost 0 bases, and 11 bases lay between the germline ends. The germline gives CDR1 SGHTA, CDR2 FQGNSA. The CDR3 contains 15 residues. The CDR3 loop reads CASSLGAVSGNTIYF. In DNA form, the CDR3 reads TGTGCCAGCAGCCTGGGGGCTGTCTCTGGAAACACCATATATTTT. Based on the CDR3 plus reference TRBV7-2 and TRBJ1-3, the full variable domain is GAGVSQSPSNKVTEKGKDVELRCDPISGHTALYWYRQSLGQGLEFLIYFQGNSAPDKSGLPSDRFSAERTGGSVSTLTIQRTQQEDSAVYLCASSLGAVSGNTIYFGEGSWLTVV.

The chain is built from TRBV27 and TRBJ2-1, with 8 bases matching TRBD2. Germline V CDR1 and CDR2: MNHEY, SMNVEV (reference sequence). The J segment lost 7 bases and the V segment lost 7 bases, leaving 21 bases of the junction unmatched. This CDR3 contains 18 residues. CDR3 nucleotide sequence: TGTGCCAGCACCCCTCGGGTCGGGAGGGAGGCTCACAGGAATGAGCAGTTCTTC. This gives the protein CASTPRVGREAHRNEQFF.

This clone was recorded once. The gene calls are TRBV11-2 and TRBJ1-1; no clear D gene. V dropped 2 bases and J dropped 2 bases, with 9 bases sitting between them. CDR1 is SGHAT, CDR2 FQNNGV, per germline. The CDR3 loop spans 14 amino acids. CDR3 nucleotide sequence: TGTGCCAGCAGCTTAAGCCCAATTAACACTGAAGCTTTCTTT. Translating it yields CASSLSPINTEAFF.

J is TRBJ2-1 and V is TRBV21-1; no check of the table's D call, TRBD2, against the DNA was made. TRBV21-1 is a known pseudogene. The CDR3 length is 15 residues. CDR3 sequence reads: CASGGEIKICNEQFF. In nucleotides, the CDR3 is TGTGCCAGCGGAGGAGAGATAAAAATCTGCAATGAGCAGTTCTTC.

The CDR3 here is CASSLARGGADTEAFF. The CDR3 DNA follows: TGTGCCAGCAGCTTAGCCCGGGGGGGCGCCGACACTGAAGCTTTCTTT. This chain connects TRBV7-9 to TRBJ1-1; D possibly corresponds to TRBD1 (6 bases). The germline V gene has CDR1 SEHNR and CDR2 FQNEAQ (reference sequence). CDR3 length: 16 residues. V lost 0 bases, J lost 3 bases, and 14 bases lay in between.

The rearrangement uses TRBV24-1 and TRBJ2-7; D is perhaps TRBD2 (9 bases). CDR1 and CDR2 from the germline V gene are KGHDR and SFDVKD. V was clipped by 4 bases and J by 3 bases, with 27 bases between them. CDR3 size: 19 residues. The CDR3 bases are TGTGCCACCAGTGACAAAGGACAGGGCGATGGGACTAGCCGCTACGAGCAGTACTTC. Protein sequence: CATSDKGQGDGTSRYEQYF.

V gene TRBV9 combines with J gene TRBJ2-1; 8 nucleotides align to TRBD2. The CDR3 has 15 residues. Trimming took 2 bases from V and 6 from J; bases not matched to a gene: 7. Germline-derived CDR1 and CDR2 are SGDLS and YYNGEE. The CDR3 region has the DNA TGTGCCAGCAGCGTTCGAGCGGGAGTTTCCAATGAGCAGTTCTTC. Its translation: CASSVRAGVSNEQFF.

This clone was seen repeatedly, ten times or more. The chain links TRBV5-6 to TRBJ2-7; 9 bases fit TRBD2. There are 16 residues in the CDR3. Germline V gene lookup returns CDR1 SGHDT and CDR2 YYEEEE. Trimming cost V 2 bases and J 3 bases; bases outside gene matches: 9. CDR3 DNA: TGTGCCAGCAGCTTTTATCCGGGACTAGCTCTCTACGAGCAGTACTTC. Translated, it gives CASSFYPGLALYEQYF.

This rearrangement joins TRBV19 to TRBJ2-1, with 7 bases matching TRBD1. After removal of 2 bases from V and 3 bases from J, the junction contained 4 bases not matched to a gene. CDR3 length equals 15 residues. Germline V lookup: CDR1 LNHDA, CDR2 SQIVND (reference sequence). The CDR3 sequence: CASSIYRGDYNEQFF. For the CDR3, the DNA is TGTGCCAGTAGTATATACAGGGGAGACTACAATGAGCAGTTCTTC.

The CDR3 nucleotides are TGTGCCAGCAGTTACTCGACTGATCAGTCAGGGAACCAAGAGACCCAGTACTTC. Translation gives CASSYSTDQSGNQETQYF. The V call is TRBV6-2 or TRBV6-3, the J call TRBJ2-5, with D tentatively TRBD1 (5 bases). Trimming cost V 0 bases and J 0 bases, with 17 bases left between them. The length of the CDR3 is 18 residues. The germline CDR1 and CDR2 sequences are MNHEY and SVGEGT.

This chain's CDR3 is CASSAQPGQGADKNYGYTF. In nucleotides, the CDR3 is TGTGCCAGCAGCGCGCAACCGGGACAGGGGGCCGACAAAAACTATGGCTACACCTTC. The chain links TRBV9 to TRBJ1-2, with 12 bases fitting TRBD1. The V gene's germline CDR1 is SGDLS and CDR2 YYNGEE. The CDR3 sequence is 19 residues long. V lost 3 bases to trimming and J lost 2 bases; unmatched junction nucleotides: 14.